A single sample gave rise to the 27 T cell receptor beta chains below, sequenced in a study of blood T cell repertoires in COVID-19. The table came from immunoSEQ multiplex PCR; TCRdb's copy has only in-frame clones and leaves some out. The table lists more than 95,000 clones, about nine tenths of them singletons, with 15% in the top ten. Sequencing was carried out using peripheral blood. The receptors shown here come from a man aged 50 to 59 with acute or convalescent COVID-19.

This clone occurred once. The chain has TRBV10-2 and TRBJ2-1; 7 nucleotides line up with TRBD1. CDR1 is WSHSY and CDR2 is SAAADI in the germline V gene. Trimming at V came to 8 bases and at J to 0 bases, leaving 10 bases not matched to a gene. The CDR3 is 16 residues long. For the CDR3, the DNA is TGCGCCAGCCTAAAAGAGGGACAGAGCTCCTACAATGAGCAGTTCTTC. This gives the protein CASLKEGQSSYNEQFF.

The chain combines TRBV19 with TRBJ2-7, with D perhaps matching TRBD2 (6 bases). The germline V gene has CDR1 LNHDA and CDR2 SQIVND (reference sequence). V dropped 11 bases and J dropped 6 bases, with 17 bases sitting between them. CDR3 length: 12 amino acids. CDR3 sequence: CASRTTLPEQYF. In DNA form, the CDR3 reads TGTGCCTCCCGGACTACTTTGCCCGAGCAGTACTTC.

This clone was found once. The chain has TRBV28 and TRBJ2-7, with TRBD1 identical over 12 bases. Germline V lookup: CDR1 MDHEN, CDR2 SYDVKM. The CDR3 is made up of 15 amino acids. The junction had 9 bases not matched to a gene; V was cut back by 7 bases and J by 5 bases. The CDR3 DNA reads TGTGCCAGCACCGGGACAGGGGGCGAGCGCCACGAGCAGTACTTC. Protein product: CASTGTGGERHEQYF.

The genes are TRBV24-1 and TRBJ2-1; D is perhaps TRBD2 (5 bases). Germline V gene lookup returns CDR1 KGHDR and CDR2 SFDVKD. The CDR3 is 17 residues long. V was cut by 4 bases and J by 4 bases, with 19 bases left in between. This chain's CDR3 is CATSENASPKGYNEQFF. The CDR3 DNA is TGTGCCACCAGTGAGAATGCTAGCCCAAAAGGGTACAATGAGCAGTTCTTC.

The chain links TRBV4-1 to TRBJ2-3; maybe TRBD1 (6 bases). The CDR3 contains 19 residues. Trimming stripped 3 bases from V and 5 bases from J, with 27 bases between. Per the germline V gene, CDR1 is MGHRA and CDR2 is YSYEKL. The CDR3 DNA reads as TGCGCCAGCAGCCAGAGGGGATCGTCGGGTAACAGGGCCCAAGATACGCAGTATTTT. Its protein product is CASSQRGSSGNRAQDTQYF.

The chain uses TRBV6-5 and TRBJ1-5; D possibly corresponds to TRBD1 (6 bases). V lost 6 bases and J 4 bases, leaving 10 bases between the germline ends. Looked up from germline, CDR1 is MNHEY and CDR2 is SVGAGI. This CDR3 contains 13 residues. The CDR3 loop is CASSPDRNQPQHF. The CDR3 DNA sequence: TGTGCCAGCAGCCCCGACAGGAATCAGCCCCAGCATTTT.

The rearrangement links TRBV5-1 to TRBJ2-5; perhaps TRBD2 as D (5 bases). The V gene lost 0 bases and the J gene lost 4 bases, with 13 bases spanning the gap. In germline, CDR1 is SGHRS, CDR2 YFSETQ. The CDR3 has 15 amino acids. The CDR3 here is CASSLVFRGRETQYF. In DNA form, the CDR3 reads TGCGCCAGCAGCTTGGTGTTTCGGGGAAGAGAGACCCAGTACTTC.

This clone was observed once. The rearrangement uses TRBV7-9 and TRBJ2-1; 10 positions agree with TRBD2. The CDR3 length is 17 residues. The J segment lost 5 bases and the V segment lost 3 bases, leaving 10 bases of the junction unmatched. Germline CDR1 is SEHNR and CDR2 is FQNEAQ (reference sequence). CDR3 coding DNA: TGTGCCAGCAGCTTCGGACTAGCGGAGGGGGGGAACAATGAGCAGTTCTTC. Translating it yields CASSFGLAEGGNNEQFF.

The chain couples TRBV28 to TRBJ2-5, with 7 bases fitting TRBD2. CDR1 and CDR2 from the germline V gene are MDHEN and SYDVKM. Trimming took 2 bases from V and 6 from J; bases not matched to a gene: 6. The CDR3 has 14 amino acids. This CDR3 is CASSLVTSVKTQYF. CDR3 in DNA: TGTGCCAGCAGTTTAGTTACTAGCGTTAAGACCCAGTACTTC.

The gene calls are TRBV19 and TRBJ1-2, with 10 bases lining up with TRBD1. The germline CDR1 and CDR2 sequences are LNHDA and SQIVND (reference sequence). The junction had 6 bases not matched to a gene; V was cut back by 6 bases and J by 5 bases. The CDR3 is 14 residues long. The CDR3 sequence is CASRATGGAYGYTF. Written as DNA, the CDR3 is TGTGCCAGTAGAGCGACAGGGGGCGCATATGGCTACACCTTC.

The V call is TRBV6-1, the J call TRBJ2-1; 8 bases match TRBD1. Germline CDR1 MNHNS, CDR2 SASEGT. The CDR3 is made up of 16 amino acids. J was trimmed by 5 bases and V by 2 bases; bases with no gene match: 8. As DNA, the CDR3 is TGTGCCAGCAGTGAATCAGGGGGCACTAGTCACAATGAGCAGTTCTTC. Protein sequence: CASSESGGTSHNEQFF.

The chain uses TRBV4-2 and TRBJ2-2; the D gene is possibly TRBD2 (5 bases). Germline V lookup: CDR1 LGHNA, CDR2 YNFKEQ. V was pared by 4 bases and J by 6 bases, with 12 bases between. The CDR3 spans 14 residues. The CDR3 reads CASSRQRGSGELFF. In nucleotides, the CDR3 is TGTGCCAGCAGCCGCCAACGGGGTTCCGGGGAGCTGTTTTTT.

This sequence joins TRBV23-1 and TRBJ2-7; TRBD2 aligns across 9 bases. TRBV23-1 is an ORF, with its function uncertain. The CDR3 length is 16 residues. With 0 bases clipped from V and 0 bases from J, the junction kept 3 bases outside the gene matches. CDR3 protein: CASSQSQREVSYEQYF. The CDR3 DNA reads as TGCGCCAGCAGTCAATCGCAGCGGGAGGTCTCCTACGAGCAGTACTTC.

V gene TRBV5-8 combines with J gene TRBJ2-1; the D gene is possibly TRBD2 (5 bases). V was pared by 4 bases and J by 0 bases, with 14 bases between. The V gene's germline CDR1 is SGHTS and CDR2 YDEGEE. The CDR3 runs 16 residues. CDR3 residues: CASSPGRAGSYNEQFF. The CDR3 DNA is TGTGCCAGCAGCCCCGGTAGGGCGGGCTCCTACAATGAGCAGTTCTTC.

The chain has TRBV5-6 and TRBJ1-2; the D is unclear. CDR3 size: 16 residues. The germline V and J ends were trimmed by 4 bases and 5 bases, with 21 bases remaining between them. Germline CDR1 and CDR2: SGHDT and YYEEEE. The CDR3 sequence: CASSDDDRVEVYGYTF. The CDR3 DNA is TGTGCCAGCAGCGATGACGATAGGGTGGAGGTTTATGGCTACACCTTC.

V gene TRBV28 combines with J gene TRBJ2-5, with 8 bases lining up with TRBD2. CDR1 is MDHEN and CDR2 is SYDVKM in the germline V gene. V shed 7 bases, J shed 5 bases, and the junction held 12 bases outside the gene matches. The CDR3 is 15 amino acids. The CDR3: CASNLPREGRETQYF. CDR3 nucleotide sequence: TGTGCCAGCAACCTTCCCCGGGAGGGACGGGAGACCCAGTACTTC.

J is TRBJ2-3 and V is TRBV6-5; 7 positions agree with TRBD2. CDR1 MNHEY and CDR2 SVGAGI come from the germline V gene. Losses at the gene ends were 8 bases for V and 0 bases for J; bases not matched to a gene: 5. This CDR3 spans 14 amino acids. DNA of the CDR3: TGTGCCAGCGGGAGGGACTTCAGCACAGATACGCAGTATTTT. This encodes CASGRDFSTDTQYF.

This chain joins TRBV7-2 and TRBJ2-7; no definite D call. The CDR3 has 14 amino acids. Germline V CDR1 and CDR2: SGHTA, FQGNSA. The V end was cut by 1 base, the J end by 1 base, with 8 bases between. This chain's CDR3 is CASSLVTGSYEQYF. The CDR3 DNA reads TGTGCCAGCAGCTTAGTAACCGGTTCCTACGAGCAGTACTTC. The variable domain in full, with the rest retrieved from reference TRBV7-2 and TRBJ2-7, is GAGVSQSPSNKVTEKGKDVELRCDPISGHTALYWYRQSLGQGLEFLIYFQGNSAPDKSGLPSDRFSAERTGGSVSTLTIQRTQQEDSAVYLCASSLVTGSYEQYFGPGTRLTVT.

The rearrangement uses TRBV10-3 and TRBJ1-1; 9 bases are shared with TRBD1. The CDR3 sequence is 14 residues long. The J segment lost 4 bases and the V segment lost 4 bases, leaving 4 bases of the junction unmatched. Germline lookup yields CDR1 ENHRY and CDR2 SYGVKD. The CDR3 sequence: CAISGTGEGTEAFF. Written as DNA, the CDR3 is TGTGCCATCAGTGGGACAGGGGAGGGCACTGAAGCTTTCTTT.

This rearrangement joins TRBV18 to TRBJ2-7; 9 nucleotides agree with TRBD1. Germline V lookup: CDR1 KGHSH, CDR2 LQKENI. The CDR3 covers 13 residues. The V segment lost 3 bases and the J segment 6 bases; nucleotides outside the gene matches: 3. CDR3 nucleotide sequence: TGTGCCAGCTCACCGGGACAGGGTGTCGAGCAGTACTTC. Translating gives CASSPGQGVEQYF.

The V and J genes are TRBV6-6 and TRBJ1-4; 9 positions agree with TRBD1. The V gene's germline CDR1 is MNHNY and CDR2 SVGAGI (reference sequence). The CDR3 spans 14 residues. V lost 2 bases to trimming and J lost 11 bases; unmatched junction nucleotides: 6. The CDR3 DNA reads TGTGCCAGCAGTTACACAAAGACAGGGGGGAAACTGTTTTTT. It specifies CASSYTKTGGKLFF.

The V gene is TRBV5-1, the J gene TRBJ2-5; D perhaps matches TRBD1 (6 bases). Germline-derived CDR1 and CDR2 are SGHRS and YFSETQ. Deletions cut 0 bases from V and 1 base from J, with 7 bases between. The CDR3 consists of 14 residues. The CDR3 sequence is CASSLARGQETQYF. In DNA form, the CDR3 reads TGCGCCAGCAGCTTGGCCAGGGGCCAAGAGACCCAGTACTTC.

This rearrangement joins TRBV18 to TRBJ2-5; the match to TRBD1 covers 7 bases. Germline values: CDR1 KGHSH, CDR2 LQKENI. Trimming at V came to 2 bases and at J to 3 bases, leaving 3 bases not matched to a gene. This CDR3 contains 14 residues. This CDR3 is CASSPEGQKETQYF. CDR3 sequence (DNA): TGTGCCAGCTCACCAGAGGGACAGAAAGAGACCCAGTACTTC.

The chain recombines TRBV5-6 with TRBJ2-5; no clear D gene. Germline assignment: CDR1 SGHDT and CDR2 YYEEEE. This CDR3 contains 11 residues. The germline V and J ends were trimmed by 3 bases and 4 bases, with 4 bases remaining between them. The CDR3 DNA sequence: TGTGCCAGCAGCTCCGGAGAGACCCAGTACTTC. This codes for CASSSGETQYF.

The chain combines TRBV12-3 or TRBV12-4 with TRBJ2-4; 8 nucleotides match TRBD2. The trim removed 5 bases at V and 14 bases at J, leaving 5 bases unmatched. There are 11 residues in the CDR3. The CDR3, as DNA: TGTGCCAGCAGTCTTGGGACTAGAAAGTACTTC. Translated, it gives CASSLGTRKYF.

This clone was observed a single time. The CDR3 DNA reads TGTGCCAGCAGCTTGTTTGGACAGAACTACGAGCAGTACTTC. Translated, it gives CASSLFGQNYEQYF. V gene TRBV5-4 combines with J gene TRBJ2-7, with D possibly being TRBD1 (6 bases). CDR3 length equals 14 residues. V lost 1 base and J 3 bases, leaving 11 bases between the germline ends. CDR1 is SGHNT and CDR2 is YYREEE in the germline V gene (reference sequence).

V usage is TRBV30 and J usage is TRBJ2-1; 12 nucleotides match TRBD2. This CDR3 comprises 24 residues. With 1 base clipped from V and 2 bases from J, the junction kept 27 bases outside the gene matches. CDR1 and CDR2 (germline): GTSNPN, SVGIG (reference sequence). CDR3 sequence reads: CAWSGLAGGEIPIRERGAYNEQFF. CDR3 coding DNA: TGTGCCTGGAGTGGGCTAGCGGGGGGGGAGATACCCATCCGAGAGAGAGGCGCCTACAATGAGCAGTTCTTC.